This T cell receptor beta chain originates from a study of blood T cell repertoires in COVID-19. Overall study context: Spain, Italy and the United States supplied samples that represented acute and convalescent COVID-19. The cDNA or gDNA used as material had been derived from T cells, B-cell-depleted T cells, or PBMCs.

Original methodology: Estimated nucleated cell counts came from reference gene primer amplification. Clones were read by immunoSEQ multiplex PCR, and TCRdb kept only the in-frame ones, dropping some. The V and J calls and clone size come from that table; D and trimming were worked out from the DNA. The sample has 210,000 or so clones, about 83% seen once; the top ten hold 7.6%. The CDR3 has 17 amino acids. V gave up 4 bases and J gave up 4 bases, with 18 bases separating them. Germline-derived CDR1 and CDR2 are SGHDT and YYEEEE. The sample comprised peripheral blood. This sequence originates from a woman aged 45 to 65 with active or convalescent COVID-19. The chain is built from TRBV5-6 and TRBJ1-6; no reliable D call. Here the CDR3 DNA reads TGTGCCAGCAGCCGCTTTGGAACGGAACAGTATAATTCACCCCTCCACTTT. Residues: CASSRFGTEQYNSPLHF.